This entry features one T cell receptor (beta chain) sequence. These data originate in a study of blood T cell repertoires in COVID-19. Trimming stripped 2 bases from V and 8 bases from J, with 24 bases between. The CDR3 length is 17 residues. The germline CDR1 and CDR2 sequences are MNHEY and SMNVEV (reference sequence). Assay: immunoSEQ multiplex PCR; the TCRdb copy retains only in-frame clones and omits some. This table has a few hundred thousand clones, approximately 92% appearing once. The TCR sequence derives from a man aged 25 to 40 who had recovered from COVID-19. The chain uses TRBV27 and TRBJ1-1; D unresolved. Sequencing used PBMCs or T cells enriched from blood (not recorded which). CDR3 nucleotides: TGTGCCAGCAGTTTACTGCCAAAAAGGAGGAGGGCAGACGAAGCTTTCTTT. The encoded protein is CASSLLPKRRRADEAFF.